This T cell receptor (beta chain) emerged from a study of human T cells and chemical hapten exposure. The wider study: Minor pooled library volume differences mainly drove per-sample TCR yield variation.

The CDR3 spans 15 residues. Germline lookup yields CDR1 MNHNS and CDR2 SASEGT. The ends lost 2 bases at V and 7 bases at J; junction bases unmatched: 6. A few counts support this clonotype. What it binds is not known. Separate cDNA molecules received unique molecular identifiers, which the library attached to them. TCRdb used MiXCR to reprocess the 5' RACE reads, holding one entry per CDR3 protein. The data contain 80,000 or so distinct CDR3 sequences, less than 20% of them seen just once; the ten biggest clones take up nearly 7%. The template was total RNA from unfractionated whole blood. Study-wide results and limits: TCRs at a frequency above 1 in 1000 stayed unchanged with DPC sensitization.

This TCR was recovered from a female donor in good health. The rearrangement joins TRBV6-1 to TRBJ2-2; 8 nucleotides match TRBD1. CDR3 sequence: CASSELDRADGELFF. In nucleotides, the CDR3 is TGTGCCAGCAGTGAACTGGACAGGGCGGACGGGGAGCTGTTTTTT.